Listed here are 31 T cell receptor beta chains from one sample, sequenced in a study of cytomegalovirus exposure and HLA in healthy donors. The study ran its PCR with 60 Vbeta and 13 Jbeta primers. The table came from immunoSEQ multiplex PCR; TCRdb's copy has only in-frame clones and leaves some out. Of 170,000 or so clones in the sample, around 73% were seen once. Sample: PBMCs. Every receptor here comes from a man in his sixties in good health and CMV-seronegative.

This rearrangement joins TRBV9 to TRBJ2-2; 14 bases fit TRBD2. Trimming removed 0 bases from V and 5 bases from J; junction bases left unmatched: 0. Germline V gene sequence: CDR1 SGDLS, CDR2 YYNGEE. The CDR3 is made up of 16 amino acids. The CDR3 DNA reads TGTGCCAGCAGCGTAGGACTAGCGGGGGGGACCGGGGAGCTGTTTTTT. Residues: CASSVGLAGGTGELFF.

The CDR3 bases are TGTGCCAGCAGCCCCACCCTAGCGGGGGGGTCGGATACGCAGTATTTT. The encoded protein is CASSPTLAGGSDTQYF. V is TRBV14 and J is TRBJ2-3, with 12 bases lining up with TRBD2. Trimming cost V 4 bases and J 6 bases; bases outside gene matches: 8. Germline CDR1 and CDR2: SGHDN and FVKESK. This CDR3 contains 16 residues.

The rearrangement links TRBV5-8 to TRBJ2-5; no clear D gene. Trimming removed 1 base at V and 1 base at J, with 17 bases between. The germline gives CDR1 SGHTS, CDR2 YDEGEE. The CDR3 contains 17 residues. CDR3 nucleotide sequence: TGTGCCAGCAGCTTGTACCTAGACTCCCTCATCCAAGAGACCCAGTACTTC. Its translation: CASSLYLDSLIQETQYF. The entire variable domain, with the rest obtained from reference TRBV5-8 and TRBJ2-5, is as follows: EAGVTQSPTHLIKTRGQQATLRCSPISGHTSVYWYQQALGLGLQFLLWYDEGEERNRGNFPPRFSGRQFPNYSSELNVNALELEDSALYLCASSLYLDSLIQETQYFGPGTRLLVL.

The V gene is TRBV19, the J gene TRBJ1-6, with TRBD1 matching 10 bases. The CDR3 has 17 amino acids. Trimming at V came to 3 bases and at J to 6 bases, leaving 8 bases not matched to a gene. The germline V gene encodes CDR1 LNHDA and CDR2 SQIVND (reference sequence). The CDR3 nucleotides are TGTGCCAGTAGTATTGGGGACAGGGGATTGTTTAATTCACCCCTCCACTTT. The encoded protein is CASSIGDRGLFNSPLHF.

The V and J genes are TRBV28 and TRBJ2-1; TRBD2 aligns across 12 bases. The germline V gene has CDR1 MDHEN and CDR2 SYDVKM. The CDR3 runs 17 residues. V lost 5 bases to trimming and J lost 0 bases; unmatched junction nucleotides: 5. The CDR3 is CASSPGLAGHSYNEQFF. The DNA for the CDR3 is TGTGCCAGCAGTCCCGGACTAGCGGGACACTCCTACAATGAGCAGTTCTTC.

In this sample, this clone turned up once. CDR3 DNA: TGCGCCAGCAGAGCACTCCCCTACGAGCAGTACTTC. Translation gives CASRALPYEQYF. This rearrangement joins TRBV10-2 to TRBJ2-7; D uncertain. V was pared by 6 bases and J by 2 bases, with 8 bases between. The CDR3 runs to 12 residues. Germline-derived CDR1 and CDR2 are WSHSY and SAAADI.

The chain employs TRBV6-6 and TRBJ2-3; 8 nucleotides line up with TRBD1. Germline V lookup: CDR1 MNHNY, CDR2 SVGAGI (reference sequence). The CDR3 length is 15 residues. Trimming at V came to 6 bases and at J to 3 bases, leaving 8 bases not matched to a gene. The CDR3 loop is CASRQGQGPTDTQYF. Written as DNA, the CDR3 is TGTGCCAGCAGACAAGGACAGGGACCTACAGATACGCAGTATTTT.

V and J are TRBV9 and TRBJ2-1, with 14 bases matching TRBD2. The ends lost 3 bases at V and 0 bases at J; junction bases unmatched: 8. CDR1 is SGDLS and CDR2 is YYNGEE in the germline V gene. The CDR3 runs to 19 residues. CDR3 DNA: TGTGCCAGCAGCGCCCCCCTGGGACTAGCGGGAGCCTCCTACAATGAGCAGTTCTTC. Translation: CASSAPLGLAGASYNEQFF.

This clone was counted only a few times. V usage is TRBV6-1 and J usage is TRBJ2-7, with 7 positions matching TRBD1. CDR1 and CDR2 (germline): MNHNS, SASEGT. V was pared by 7 bases and J by 3 bases, with 12 bases of the junction left unmatched. This CDR3 has 15 residues. CDR3 coding DNA: TGTGCCAGCATTCGGACAGGAGGTTTGATCTACGAGCAGTACTTC. Residues: CASIRTGGLIYEQYF.

Only one count was recorded for this clone. The chain uses TRBV2 and TRBJ1-1, with D possibly being TRBD1 (5 bases). The V end lost 7 bases, the J end lost 4 bases, and 16 bases lay between the germline ends. The CDR3 is made up of 14 amino acids. CDR1 is SNHLY, CDR2 FYNNEI, per germline. DNA for the CDR3: TGTGCCAGCAAACTATCAGGGCGCGGCACTGAAGCTTTCTTT. Amino acid sequence: CASKLSGRGTEAFF.

CDR3 coding DNA: TGTGCCAGCAGCGTAGCAGGGTTTATCAATCAGCCCCAGCATTTT. The encoded protein is CASSVAGFINQPQHF. The chain employs TRBV9 and TRBJ1-5; D is perhaps TRBD1 (5 bases). The CDR3 has 15 residues. Trimming cost V 0 bases and J 3 bases, with 10 bases left between them. CDR1 is SGDLS and CDR2 is YYNGEE in the germline V gene.

With regard to this clone: This specimen includes other DNA sequences encoding the same CDR3. V is TRBV6-6 and J is TRBJ1-1; 8 nucleotides line up with TRBD1. The CDR3 sequence is 14 residues long. Unmatched junction bases numbered 2, after V lost 2 bases and J lost 3 bases. Germline V gene data show CDR1 as MNHNY and CDR2 as SVGAGI (reference sequence). CDR3 sequence reads: CASSYLGQDTEAFF. CDR3 bases: TGTGCCAGCAGTTACCTGGGACAGGACACTGAAGCTTTCTTT.

The V gene is TRBV6-5, the J gene TRBJ2-5; D not certain. Germline V gene data show CDR1 as MNHEY and CDR2 as SVGAGI. The length of the CDR3 is 12 residues. V was shortened by 2 bases and J by 5 bases, with 6 bases between the two germline ends. The CDR3 loop reads CASSYLRETQYF. DNA for the CDR3: TGTGCCAGCAGTTACCTCCGGGAGACCCAGTACTTC.

The table lists this clone with many counts. CDR3 nucleotides: TGTGCCAGCAGTGACGGGACAGGGGGCACCGGGGAGCTGTTTTTT. Translation gives CASSDGTGGTGELFF. The V and J genes are TRBV6-4 and TRBJ2-2; 11 bases line up with TRBD1. This CDR3 region has 15 residues. In germline, CDR1 is MRHNA, CDR2 SNTAGT. J lost 4 bases, V lost 2 bases, and 0 bases had no gene match.

The J gene is TRBJ2-7, the V gene TRBV9, with 11 bases aligning to TRBD2. The CDR3 spans 18 residues. Germline CDR1 is SGDLS and CDR2 is YYNGEE. J was trimmed by 7 bases and V by 4 bases; bases with no gene match: 19. CDR3 sequence: CASSTGTKPLAGGLEQYF. In DNA form, the CDR3 reads TGTGCCAGCAGCACCGGGACAAAACCTCTAGCGGGAGGTCTAGAGCAGTACTTC.

The rearrangement joins TRBV6-5 to TRBJ1-2; possible D gene TRBD1, 5 bases. V shed 2 bases and J shed 4 bases, with 11 bases lying between them. The CDR3 is 14 amino acids. From germline, CDR1 is MNHEY and CDR2 SVGAGI. CDR3 amino acids: CASSYDGTFYGYTF. In DNA, the CDR3 is TGTGCCAGCAGTTACGATGGGACTTTCTATGGCTACACCTTC.

This clone was picked up one time. The rearrangement links TRBV7-9 to TRBJ1-1; D not certain. V shed 0 bases and J shed 1 base, with 15 bases lying between them. Germline CDR1 and CDR2: SEHNR and FQNEAQ (reference sequence). This CDR3 comprises 17 residues. CDR3 coding DNA: TGTGCCAGCAGCTTAGCGCTCTCGACGGGTGGGAACACTGAAGCTTTCTTT. Translation gives CASSLALSTGGNTEAFF. The variable domain in full, with the rest retrieved from reference TRBV7-9 and TRBJ1-1, is DTGVSQNPRHKITKRGQNVTFRCDPISEHNRLYWYRQTLGQGPEFLTYFQNEAQLEKSRLLSDRFSAERPKGSFSTLEIQRTEQGDSAMYLCASSLALSTGGNTEAFFGQGTRLTVV.

In this sample, this clone turned up a few times. V usage is TRBV10-3 and J usage is TRBJ1-1, with TRBD1 identical over 8 bases. CDR1 and CDR2 from the germline V gene are ENHRY and SYGVKD. The CDR3 is 13 residues long. V lost 4 bases to trimming and J lost 6 bases; unmatched junction nucleotides: 4. The CDR3 nucleotides are TGTGCCATCAGTGCCGGACAGGGCGCTGAAGCTTTCTTT. This codes for CAISAGQGAEAFF.

This clone was counted only a few times. V gene TRBV5-4 combines with J gene TRBJ2-4, with D unclear. CDR1 is SGHNT, CDR2 YYREEE, per germline (reference sequence). The CDR3 is 15 amino acids. Trimming cost V 4 bases and J 0 bases, with 11 bases left between them. DNA for the CDR3: TGTGCCAGCAGCAAGGAGATGGGAGCCAAAAACATTCAGTACTTC. This translates into CASSKEMGAKNIQYF.

V is TRBV7-9 and J is TRBJ2-1; TRBD2 aligns across 10 bases. The trim removed 2 bases at V and 5 bases at J, leaving 0 bases unmatched. Germline lookup yields CDR1 SEHNR and CDR2 FQNEAQ (reference sequence). The CDR3 is 14 residues long. The CDR3 DNA reads as TGTGCCAGCAGCTTACTAGCGGGGGACAATGAGCAGTTCTTC. Its protein is CASSLLAGDNEQFF.

The chain has TRBV5-1 and TRBJ2-5; possibly TRBD2 for D (7 bases). Germline assignment: CDR1 SGHRS and CDR2 YFSETQ. V lost 4 bases, J lost 2 bases, and 12 bases lay in between. The CDR3 is 14 residues long. The CDR3 bases are TGCGCCAGCAGCCGAGGGGGGGAACAAGAGACCCAGTACTTC. Encoded protein: CASSRGGEQETQYF.

The rearrangement joins TRBV5-1 to TRBJ1-1; a possible D gene is TRBD1 (6 bases). The CDR3 consists of 14 residues. Deletions cut 2 bases from V and 5 bases from J, with 13 bases between. CDR1 SGHRS and CDR2 YFSETQ come from the germline V gene. The CDR3 DNA reads TGCGCCAGCAGCTTACGGTACAGGGTAACTGAAGCTTTCTTT. Its protein is CASSLRYRVTEAFF.

V and J are TRBV6-1 and TRBJ1-4; D not certain. The CDR3 is 14 residues long. Germline V gene data show CDR1 as MNHNS and CDR2 as SASEGT. V was cut by 3 bases and J by 8 bases, with 13 bases left in between. The CDR3 DNA reads TGTGCCAGCAGTGACTCGAGGGCTGGAGAAAAACTGTTTTTT. Translating gives CASSDSRAGEKLFF.

This clone has only a few counts. CDR3: CASSIATPQGSNEKLFF. The DNA of the CDR3 is TGTGCCAGTAGTATAGCCACACCACAGGGGTCTAATGAAAAACTGTTTTTT. The chain has TRBV19 and TRBJ1-4; 7 nucleotides agree with TRBD1. J gave up 3 bases and V 1 base, and 8 bases lay outside the gene matches. The CDR3 loop spans 17 amino acids. Germline V gives CDR1 LNHDA, CDR2 SQIVND (reference sequence).

This chain connects TRBV5-1 to TRBJ1-1; D possibly corresponds to TRBD1 (5 bases). Germline V gene data show CDR1 as SGHRS and CDR2 as YFSETQ. V lost 3 bases and J 1 base, leaving 7 bases between the germline ends. The CDR3 totals 13 residues. The CDR3: CASSSQGNTEAFF. CDR3 nucleotide sequence: TGCGCCAGCAGCTCTCAGGGGAACACTGAAGCTTTCTTT.

The V gene is TRBV15, the J gene TRBJ2-7; possible D gene TRBD2, 6 bases. Germline lookup yields CDR1 LNHNV and CDR2 YYDKDF (reference sequence). V was trimmed by 1 base and J by 5 bases, leaving 15 bases between them. There are 15 residues in the CDR3. CDR3 sequence (DNA): TGTGCCACCAGCAGAGGAGGGGACTCCCTGCACGAGCAGTACTTC. Translated, it gives CATSRGGDSLHEQYF.

V and J are TRBV6-1 and TRBJ2-7, with 8 bases aligning to TRBD1. CDR1 and CDR2 from the germline V gene are MNHNS and SASEGT. V was pared by 4 bases and J by 2 bases, with 4 bases of the junction left unmatched. The CDR3 length is 14 residues. CDR3 DNA sequence: TGTGCCAGCAGTGTTATACAGGGGGCCTACGAGCAGTACTTC. Protein product: CASSVIQGAYEQYF.

This clone appeared once. The rearrangement links TRBV7-9 to TRBJ2-2; the match to TRBD1 covers 7 bases. Trimming cost V 4 bases and J 2 bases; bases outside gene matches: 1. CDR3 size: 14 residues. Per the germline V gene, CDR1 is SEHNR and CDR2 is FQNEAQ (reference sequence). CDR3 region: CASSYRGNTGELFF. In DNA form, the CDR3 reads TGTGCCAGCAGCTACAGGGGTAACACCGGGGAGCTGTTTTTT.

V is TRBV4-3 and J is TRBJ2-1; 11 nucleotides align to TRBD1. From germline, CDR1 is LGHNA and CDR2 YSLEER. The length of the CDR3 is 18 residues. V dropped 1 base and J dropped 8; count of bases not matched to a gene: 13. The CDR3 loop is CASSQGTGQGGSDDEQFF. CDR3 nucleotides: TGCGCCAGCAGCCAAGGGACGGGACAGGGGGGGTCTGACGATGAGCAGTTCTTC.

This CDR3 is CASSLSFLGQGLEDTQYF. The CDR3 DNA reads as TGCGCCAGCAGCTTGAGCTTTCTGGGACAGGGTCTCGAAGATACGCAGTATTTT. The rearrangement links TRBV5-1 to TRBJ2-3; 9 bases are a match to TRBD1. V lost 1 base to trimming and J lost 5 bases; unmatched junction nucleotides: 14. The V gene's germline CDR1 is SGHRS and CDR2 YFSETQ. The CDR3 covers 18 residues.

V usage is TRBV29-1 and J usage is TRBJ2-1; 10 nucleotides line up with TRBD2. The CDR3 contains 15 residues. J gave up 7 bases and V 1 base, and 7 bases lay outside the gene matches. Germline V lookup: CDR1 SQVTM, CDR2 ANQGSEA. In DNA, the CDR3 is TGCAGCGTTGAAGGGGGACTAGCGCAAGGGAATGAGCAGTTCTTC. Translating it yields CSVEGGLAQGNEQFF.